The 30 T cell receptor beta chains reported below all come from one sample, sequenced in a study of T cells in Graves' hyperthyroidism and ophthalmopathy. What was amplified from RNA transcripts were TCR beta CDR3 regions. HTBI primers were the set used in a first-round RT-PCR of the TCR CDR3. TCRdb reprocessed the multiplex PCR reads with MiXCR, giving one entry per CDR3 protein. The sample lists under 650,000 distinct CDR3 sequences, about 17% occurring once. The sample was blood. The receptors were gathered from a woman in her 30s with Graves' hyperthyroidism.

There are many counts of this clonotype. This rearrangement joins TRBV12-3 or TRBV12-4 to TRBJ1-4; D is undetermined. This CDR3 is 13 amino acids long. V was shortened by 8 bases and J by 5 bases, with 12 bases between the two germline ends. Here the CDR3 reads CASSWGENEKLFF. The DNA of the CDR3 is TGTGCCAGCTCCTGGGGAGAGAATGAAAAACTGTTTTTT.

In its sample, this clonotype was seen a few times. The V call is TRBV9, the J call TRBJ2-4; 8 nucleotides line up with TRBD2. J gave up 8 bases and V 4 bases, and 8 bases lay outside the gene matches. The germline V gene has CDR1 SGDLS and CDR2 YYNGEE. The CDR3 is 14 residues long. This CDR3 reads CASSLSGSNDIQYF. CDR3 nucleotide sequence: TGTGCCAGCAGCCTCAGCGGGAGTAACGACATTCAGTACTTC.

This clonotype was picked up many times. The rearrangement links TRBV12-3 or TRBV12-4 to TRBJ1-1; D is ambiguous. This CDR3 spans 15 amino acids. V was cut by 1 base and J by 1 base, with 10 bases left in between. The CDR3 here is CASSLEYSGNTEAFF. DNA of the CDR3: TGTGCCAGCAGTTTAGAGTATTCAGGGAACACTGAAGCTTTCTTT.

The chain couples TRBV27 to TRBJ2-7, with 8 bases lining up with TRBD2. The CDR3 extends over 14 amino acids. CDR1 is MNHEY, CDR2 SMNVEV, per germline (reference sequence). V gave up 5 bases and J gave up 5 bases; unmatched junction bases: 8. Written as DNA, the CDR3 is TGTGCCAGCAGTGAGAGCGGGAGTCTCAACGAGCAGTACTTC. This sequence encodes CASSESGSLNEQYF.

This clonotype was seen many times. The chain carries TRBV20-1 and TRBJ1-6; D remains unclear. Trimming removed 1 base at V and 7 bases at J, with 11 bases between. The CDR3 runs to 14 residues. Per the germline V gene, CDR1 is DFQATT and CDR2 is SNEGSKA (reference sequence). Here the CDR3 DNA reads TGCAGTGCTAGAGCCTTCGCGGTAAATTCACCCCTCCACTTT. Protein: CSARAFAVNSPLHF.

In this sample, this clonotype turned up a few times. CDR3 in amino acids: CSASTSGLAGTIYADTQYF. The CDR3 DNA is TGCAGTGCTAGTACCTCGGGGCTAGCGGGAACCATTTACGCAGATACGCAGTATTTT. V usage is TRBV20-1 and J usage is TRBJ2-3, with 9 bases identical to TRBD2. This CDR3 has 19 residues. The V segment lost 3 bases and the J segment 4 bases; nucleotides outside the gene matches: 20. Germline V CDR1 and CDR2: DFQATT, SNEGSKA (reference sequence).

This clonotype was recorded at least ten times. The CDR3: CASSLSSRGTGPQHF. CDR3 nucleotide sequence: TGTGCCAGCAGCCTCTCATCGAGGGGAACGGGGCCCCAGCATTTT. V usage is TRBV7-8 and J usage is TRBJ1-5; D might be TRBD1 (5 bases). V gave up 5 bases and J gave up 9 bases, with 20 bases separating them. Germline-derived CDR1 and CDR2 are SGHVS and FQNEAQ. The CDR3 runs to 15 residues. The complete variable domain, with remaining parts taken from reference TRBV7-8 and TRBJ1-5, reads GAGVSQSPRYKVAKRGQDVALRCDPISGHVSLFWYQQALGQGPEFLTYFQNEAQLDKSGLPSDRFFAERPEGSVSTLKIQRTQQEDSAVYLCASSLSSRGTGPQHFGDGTRLSIL.

This clonotype was observed many times. V and J are TRBV29-1 and TRBJ2-7; D gene uncertain. The ends were cut back, 7 bases at V and 2 bases at J, with 12 bases in the middle. The length of the CDR3 is 12 residues. Germline CDR1 and CDR2: SQVTM and ANQGSEA. The CDR3 loop reads CSALAGPYEQYF. CDR3 DNA: TGCAGCGCACTGGCAGGCCCCTACGAGCAGTACTTC.

This clonotype is a singleton in its sample. The V call is TRBV7-9, the J call TRBJ2-3; D is possibly TRBD2 (6 bases). V shed 2 bases and J shed 0 bases, with 9 bases lying between them. The germline V gene encodes CDR1 SEHNR and CDR2 FQNEAQ (reference sequence). CDR3 length equals 15 residues. The CDR3 DNA is TGTGCCAGCAGCTTAAGGAGCGGGAGCACAGATACGCAGTATTTT. As protein: CASSLRSGSTDTQYF.

This clonotype was observed a handful of times. The rearrangement joins TRBV28 to TRBJ2-3, with 10 bases fitting TRBD2. The CDR3 extends over 14 amino acids. Per the germline V gene, CDR1 is MDHEN and CDR2 is SYDVKM. V was pared by 9 bases and J by 2 bases, with 5 bases of the junction left unmatched. The CDR3 reads CASGLADHTDTQYF. The CDR3 nucleotides read TGTGCCAGTGGACTAGCGGATCACACAGATACGCAGTATTTT. Complete variable domain (other parts from reference TRBV28 and TRBJ2-3): DVKVTQSSRYLVKRTGEKVFLECVQDMDHENMFWYRQDPGLGLRLIYFSYDVKMKEKGDIPEGYSVSREKKERFSLILESASTNQTSMYLCASGLADHTDTQYFGPGTRLTVL.

This clonotype was found a few times. The junction does not match germline at one end; this may be a read error. The chain links TRBV28 to TRBJ1-2, with TRBD1 identical over 11 bases. Germline CDR1 and CDR2: MDHEN and SYDVKM. The CDR3 has 14 residues. The CDR3 sequence is CAGSAGQGVYGYTF. The CDR3 nucleotides are TGTGCCGGCAGTGCGGGACAGGGGGTCTATGGCTACACCTTC.

This chain joins TRBV5-4 and TRBJ2-7; 9 bases align to TRBD1. In germline, CDR1 is SGHNT, CDR2 YYREEE (reference sequence). The CDR3 length is 16 residues. V trimming: 4 bases; J trimming: 4 bases; junction bases outside the gene matches: 12. In nucleotides, the CDR3 is TGTGCCAGCAGCCCGTCCGTGGGACAGGGAACGTACGAGCAGTACTTC. Its protein is CASSPSVGQGTYEQYF.

This clonotype was counted ten times or more. The chain has TRBV2 and TRBJ2-7; possibly TRBD2 for D (6 bases). This CDR3 has 12 residues. Trimming left V 11 bases short and J 1 base short, with 12 bases between. Germline CDR1 reads SNHLY; CDR2 reads FYNNEI. The CDR3 DNA sequence: TGTGCCGTACTAGCCGTTTCCTACGAGCAGTACTTC. Translation: CAVLAVSYEQYF. Using reference TRBV2 and TRBJ2-7 for the parts outside the CDR3, the full variable domain is EPEVTQTPSHQVTQMGQEVILRCVPISNHLYFYWYRQILGQKVEFLVSFYNNEISEKSEIFDDQFSVERPDGSNFTLKIRSTKLEDSAMYFCAVLAVSYEQYFGPGTRLTVT.

This clonotype has a count of ten or more. The V gene is TRBV3-1, the J gene TRBJ2-5; a weak D match, TRBD2 (5 bases). The CDR3 contains 13 residues. Germline CDR1 reads LGHDT; CDR2 reads YNNKEL (reference sequence). V lost 6 bases and J 6 bases, leaving 14 bases between the germline ends. The CDR3 DNA follows: TGTGCCAGCAGTCCTACTAGTAGGAAGACCCAGTACTTC. Protein sequence: CASSPTSRKTQYF.

The chain combines TRBV7-6 with TRBJ2-5, with D perhaps TRBD1 (5 bases). The CDR3 extends over 15 amino acids. V dropped 2 bases and J dropped 4 bases, with 14 bases sitting between them. Germline V gene lookup returns CDR1 SGHVS and CDR2 FNYEAQ. For the CDR3, the DNA is TGTGCCAGCAGCTTATTAAAAGGGGCCGCAGAGACCCAGTACTTC. It translates to CASSLLKGAAETQYF.

Concerning this clonotype: Compared with germline, one end of the junction differs, possibly owing to a read error. The gene calls are TRBV10-3 and TRBJ2-4; 8 nucleotides line up with TRBD1. Germline values: CDR1 ENHRY, CDR2 SYGVKD. CDR3 length equals 14 residues. CDR3 protein: CAISDTGGWNIRYF. DNA for the CDR3: TGTGCCATCAGTGACACAGGGGGGTGGAACATTCGGTACTTC.

This clonotype has ten or more counts. The chain recombines TRBV5-1 with TRBJ2-2; 11 bases agree with TRBD2. CDR3 size: 16 residues. Per the germline V gene, CDR1 is SGHRS and CDR2 is YFSETQ. Losses at the gene ends were 4 bases for V and 0 bases for J; bases not matched to a gene: 2. The CDR3 spells CASSVLAGANTGELFF. CDR3 DNA sequence: TGCGCCAGCAGCGTACTAGCGGGGGCGAACACCGGGGAGCTGTTTTTT.

The V and J genes are TRBV20-1 and TRBJ1-4, with 8 bases identical to TRBD1. The CDR3 consists of 14 residues. Looked up from germline, CDR1 is DFQATT and CDR2 is SNEGSKA (reference sequence). J lost 6 bases, V lost 7 bases, and 10 bases had no gene match. CDR3 sequence (DNA): TGCAGTGTGAGAACCCCGACAGGGGATGAAAAACTGTTTTTT. This translates into CSVRTPTGDEKLFF.

There are many counts of this clonotype. The chain uses TRBV20-1 and TRBJ2-5; no definite D call. This CDR3 region has 10 residues. Germline V gives CDR1 DFQATT, CDR2 SNEGSKA (reference sequence). The CDR3 loop is CSYLLGTQYF. Here the CDR3 DNA reads TGCAGCTACCTCTTGGGGACCCAGTACTTC.

V and J are TRBV19 and TRBJ1-2, with 9 bases matching TRBD1. The V and J ends lost 10 bases and 5 bases, in that order; junction bases with no gene match: 8. Germline values: CDR1 LNHDA, CDR2 SQIVND (reference sequence). The CDR3 runs to 13 residues. CDR3 DNA sequence: TGTGCCACAGACCCCGGGACAGGGTATGGCTACACCTTC. Protein product: CATDPGTGYGYTF.

This sequence joins TRBV5-4 and TRBJ2-2, with TRBD2 matching over 8 bases. Germline CDR1 reads SGHNT; CDR2 reads YYREEE (reference sequence). The CDR3 has 14 amino acids. V was clipped by 7 bases and J by 1 base; unmatched bases: 3. The CDR3 sequence is CASHAGGNTGELFF. The CDR3 DNA sequence: TGTGCCAGCCATGCGGGAGGGAACACCGGGGAGCTGTTTTTT. Using reference TRBV5-4 and TRBJ2-2 for the parts outside the CDR3, the full variable domain is ETGVTQSPTHLIKTRGQQVTLRCSSQSGHNTVSWYQQALGQGPQFIFQYYREEENGRGNFPPRFSGLQFPNYSSELNVNALELDDSALYLCASHAGGNTGELFFGEGSRLTVL.

This clonotype was detected only a few times. The CDR3 reads CATSETGYGANVLTF. Written as DNA, the CDR3 is TGTGCCACCAGCGAGACGGGCTACGGGGCCAACGTCCTGACTTTC. V and J are TRBV24-1 and TRBJ2-6; no reliable D call. V was shortened by 7 bases and J by 4 bases, with 13 bases between the two germline ends. This CDR3 comprises 15 residues. Looked up from germline, CDR1 is KGHDR and CDR2 is SFDVKD.

This clonotype showed up just a few times. The rearrangement joins TRBV7-2 to TRBJ1-5, with unresolved D. Trimming removed 7 bases at V and 5 bases at J, with 12 bases between. This CDR3 region has 13 residues. Per germline, CDR1 SGHTA and CDR2 FQGNSA. The CDR3 DNA reads TGTGCCAGCACCGATACCGTGGATCAGCCCCAGCATTTT. Encoded protein: CASTDTVDQPQHF.

With respect to this clonotype: A single base separates this from a much larger clone, so it may be a read error. The CDR3 does not close with the conserved phenylalanine or tryptophan, likely indicating a read error. The chain joins TRBV7-3 to TRBJ1-4, with D perhaps matching TRBD1 (5 bases). Trimming removed 5 bases at V and 1 base at J, with 11 bases between. The CDR3 has 15 residues. CDR1 SGHTA and CDR2 FQGTGA come from the germline V gene. The CDR3 bases are TGTGCCAGCAGCCGCTGGGGGGGAACTAATGAAAAACTGTTTTTA. Its translation is CASSRWGGTNEKLFL.

This clonotype was detected ten times or more. The V and J genes are TRBV28 and TRBJ1-1; D not certain. The CDR3 covers 11 residues. Germline values: CDR1 MDHEN, CDR2 SYDVKM. V lost 7 bases and J 1 base, leaving 4 bases between the germline ends. DNA for the CDR3: TGTGCCAGCAATCAGAACACTGAAGCTTTCTTT. This gives the protein CASNQNTEAFF.

This rearrangement joins TRBV12-3 or TRBV12-4 to TRBJ1-4; D is unclear. The CDR3 contains 15 residues. Trimming pared 4 bases from V and 1 base from J, leaving 10 bases between. CDR3 in amino acids: CASSSPGLTNEKLFF. The DNA of the CDR3 is TGTGCCAGCAGTTCCCCTGGATTAACTAATGAAAAACTGTTTTTT.

This clonotype came up many times. V gene TRBV7-2 combines with J gene TRBJ2-7, with D possibly being TRBD1 or TRBD2 (5 bases each). V gave up 6 bases and J gave up 5 bases, with 17 bases separating them. CDR3 length: 14 residues. Germline-derived CDR1 and CDR2 are SGHTA and FQGNSA. The CDR3 sequence: CASSLGPGRDEQYF. The CDR3 coding sequence is TGTGCCAGCAGTCTGGGGCCGGGAAGAGACGAGCAGTACTTC.

The rearrangement joins TRBV11-2 to TRBJ1-3, with D possibly TRBD1 on 6 matching bases. Germline values: CDR1 SGHAT, CDR2 FQNNGV. The V end lost 3 bases, the J end lost 3 bases, and 18 bases lay between the germline ends. This CDR3 has 17 amino acids. CDR3 nucleotide sequence: TGTGCCAGCAGCTTCTACAGGGAAGGAGGGTTTGGAAACACCATATATTTT. This codes for CASSFYREGGFGNTIYF.

This clonotype was detected only a few times. The chain uses TRBV29-1 and TRBJ2-1; 8 bases are shared with TRBD2. CDR3 size: 13 residues. V lost 6 bases, J lost 4 bases, and 5 bases stayed unmatched. Germline V gene data show CDR1 as SQVTM and CDR2 as ANQGSEA. The CDR3 region has the DNA TGCAGCGTCGCGGGGGGATTATACAATGAGCAGTTCTTC. It is translated as CSVAGGLYNEQFF.

The rearrangement links TRBV2 to TRBJ1-5; 9 nucleotides line up with TRBD1. V lost 3 bases and J lost 5; bases outside the gene matches: 11. Germline values: CDR1 SNHLY, CDR2 FYNNEI. The CDR3 loop spans 17 amino acids. CDR3 sequence reads: CASSEGTLTGGDQPQHF. DNA for the CDR3: TGTGCCAGCAGTGAGGGTACCCTGACAGGGGGGGATCAGCCCCAGCATTTT.